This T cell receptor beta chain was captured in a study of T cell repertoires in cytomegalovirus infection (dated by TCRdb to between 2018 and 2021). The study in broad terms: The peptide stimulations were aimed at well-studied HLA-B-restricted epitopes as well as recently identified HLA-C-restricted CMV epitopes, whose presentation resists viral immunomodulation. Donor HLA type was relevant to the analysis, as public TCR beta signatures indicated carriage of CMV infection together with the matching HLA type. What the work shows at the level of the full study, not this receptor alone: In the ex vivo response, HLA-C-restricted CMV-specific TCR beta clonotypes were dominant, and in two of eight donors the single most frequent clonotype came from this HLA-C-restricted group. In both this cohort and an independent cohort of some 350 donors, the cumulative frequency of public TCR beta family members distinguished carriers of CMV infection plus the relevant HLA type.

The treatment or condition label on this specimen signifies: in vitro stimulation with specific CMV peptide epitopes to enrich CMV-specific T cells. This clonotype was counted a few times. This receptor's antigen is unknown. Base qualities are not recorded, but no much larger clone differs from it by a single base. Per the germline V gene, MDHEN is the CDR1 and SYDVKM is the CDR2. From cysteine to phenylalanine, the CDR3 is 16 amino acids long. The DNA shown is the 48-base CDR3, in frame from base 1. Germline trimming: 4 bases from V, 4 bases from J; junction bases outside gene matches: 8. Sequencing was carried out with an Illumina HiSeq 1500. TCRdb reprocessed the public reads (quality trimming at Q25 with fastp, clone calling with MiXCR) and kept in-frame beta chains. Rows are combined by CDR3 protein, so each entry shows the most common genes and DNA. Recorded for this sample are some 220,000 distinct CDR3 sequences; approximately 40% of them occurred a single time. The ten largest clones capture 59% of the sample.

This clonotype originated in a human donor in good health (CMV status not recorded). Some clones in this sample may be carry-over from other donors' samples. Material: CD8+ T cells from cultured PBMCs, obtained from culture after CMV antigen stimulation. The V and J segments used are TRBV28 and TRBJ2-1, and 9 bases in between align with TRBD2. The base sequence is TGTGCCAGCAGTTCCCTGAGTAGCGGGGGATACAATGAGCAGTTCTTC. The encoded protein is CASSSLSSGGYNEQFF. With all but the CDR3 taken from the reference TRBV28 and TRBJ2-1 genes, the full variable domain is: DVKVTQSSRYLVKRTGEKVFLECVQDMDHENMFWYRQDPGLGLRLIYFSYDVKMKEKGDIPEGYSVSREKKERFSLILESASTNQTSMYLCASSSLSSGGYNEQFFGPGTRLTVL.